This TCR beta chain was captured in a study of blood T cell repertoires in COVID-19. A single count supports this clone. Looked up from germline, CDR1 is SGHAT and CDR2 is FQDESV (reference sequence). This CDR3 is 15 amino acids long. The ends lost 5 bases at V and 0 bases at J; junction bases unmatched: 7. Produced via immunoSEQ multiplex PCR; TCRdb's table is partial and in-frame only. The sample has over 100,000 clones; around 90% are singletons. The sequence derives from a human donor in a cohort sampled during active COVID-19. The V call is TRBV11-1, the J call TRBJ2-7; 7 nucleotides align to TRBD1. The sample consisted of peripheral blood. The CDR3 protein is CASSLTQGDSYEQYF. The CDR3 nucleotides read TGTGCCAGCAGCCTTACCCAGGGGGACTCCTACGAGCAGTACTTC.